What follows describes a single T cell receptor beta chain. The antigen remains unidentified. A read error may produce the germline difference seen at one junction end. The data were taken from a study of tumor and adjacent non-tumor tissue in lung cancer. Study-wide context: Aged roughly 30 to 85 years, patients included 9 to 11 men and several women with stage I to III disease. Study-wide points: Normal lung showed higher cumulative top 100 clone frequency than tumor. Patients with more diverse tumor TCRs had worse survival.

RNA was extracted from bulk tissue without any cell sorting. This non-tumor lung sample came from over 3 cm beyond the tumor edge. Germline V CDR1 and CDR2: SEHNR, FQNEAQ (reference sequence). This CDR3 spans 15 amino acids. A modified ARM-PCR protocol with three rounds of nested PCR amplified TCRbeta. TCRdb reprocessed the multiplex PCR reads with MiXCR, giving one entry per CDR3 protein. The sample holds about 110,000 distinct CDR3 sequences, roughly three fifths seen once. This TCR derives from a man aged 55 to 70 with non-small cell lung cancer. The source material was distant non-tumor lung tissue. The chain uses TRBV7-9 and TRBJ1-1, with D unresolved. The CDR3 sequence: CATSLNADPNTEAFF. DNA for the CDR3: TGTGCCACCAGCTTAAATGCAGACCCGAACACTGAAGCTTTCTTT.